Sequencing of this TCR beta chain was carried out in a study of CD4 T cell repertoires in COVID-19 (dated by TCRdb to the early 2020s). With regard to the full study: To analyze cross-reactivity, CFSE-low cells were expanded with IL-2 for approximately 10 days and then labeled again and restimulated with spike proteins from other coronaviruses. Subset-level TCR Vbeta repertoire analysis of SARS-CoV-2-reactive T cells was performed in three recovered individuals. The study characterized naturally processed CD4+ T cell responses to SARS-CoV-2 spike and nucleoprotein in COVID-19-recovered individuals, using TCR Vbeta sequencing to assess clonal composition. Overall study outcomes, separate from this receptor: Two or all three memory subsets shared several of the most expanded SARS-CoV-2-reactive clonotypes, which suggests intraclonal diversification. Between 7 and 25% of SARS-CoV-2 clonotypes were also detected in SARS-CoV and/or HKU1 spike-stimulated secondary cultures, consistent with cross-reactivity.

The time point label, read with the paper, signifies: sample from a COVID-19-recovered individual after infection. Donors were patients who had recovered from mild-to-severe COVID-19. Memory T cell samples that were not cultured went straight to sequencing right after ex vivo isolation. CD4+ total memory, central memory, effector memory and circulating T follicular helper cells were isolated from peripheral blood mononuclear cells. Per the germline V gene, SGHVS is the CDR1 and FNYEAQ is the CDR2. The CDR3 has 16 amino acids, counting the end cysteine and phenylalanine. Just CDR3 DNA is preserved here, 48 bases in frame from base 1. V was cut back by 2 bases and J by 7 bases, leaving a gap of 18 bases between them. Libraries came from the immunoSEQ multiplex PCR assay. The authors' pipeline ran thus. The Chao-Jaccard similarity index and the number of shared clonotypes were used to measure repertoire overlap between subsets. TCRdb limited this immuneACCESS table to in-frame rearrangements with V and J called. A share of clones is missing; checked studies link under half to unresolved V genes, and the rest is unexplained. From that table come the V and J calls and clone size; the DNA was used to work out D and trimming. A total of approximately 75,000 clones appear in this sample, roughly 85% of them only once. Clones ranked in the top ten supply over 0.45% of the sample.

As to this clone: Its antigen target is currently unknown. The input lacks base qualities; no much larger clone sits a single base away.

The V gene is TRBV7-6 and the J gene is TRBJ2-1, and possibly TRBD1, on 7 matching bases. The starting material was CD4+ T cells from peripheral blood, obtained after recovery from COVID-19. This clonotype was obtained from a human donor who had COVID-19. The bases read TGTGCCAGCAGCTTATCAGGGGGGTTATGGGGAAATGAGCAGTTCTTC. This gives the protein CASSLSGGLWGNEQFF. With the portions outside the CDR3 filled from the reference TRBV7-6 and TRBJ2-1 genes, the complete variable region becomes GAGVSQSPRYKVTKRGQDVALRCDPISGHVSLYWYRQALGQGPEFLTYFNYEAQQDKSGLPNDRFSAERPEGSISTLTIQRTEQRDSAMYRCASSLSGGLWGNEQFFGPGTRLTVL.